This section outlines one TCR beta chain sequence together with its context. The data stem from a study of blood T cell repertoires in COVID-19. Study in general: The United States, Italy and Spain supplied acute and convalescent COVID-19 samples.

Seattle participants joined during active infection and were tracked over time. Clones were read by immunoSEQ multiplex PCR, and TCRdb kept only the in-frame ones, dropping some. The profile covers fewer than 350,000 clones, with about 86% appearing a single time and about 12% taken by the ten largest. V shed 0 bases and J shed 15 bases, with 19 bases lying between them. The CDR3 length is 14 residues. CDR1 and CDR2 from the germline V gene are SGHNT and YYREEE (reference sequence). Sequenced material: peripheral blood. The source of this sequence is a woman in her twenties or thirties with COVID-19, enrolled during active disease. V usage is TRBV5-4 and J usage is TRBJ2-1, with D possibly being TRBD2 (6 bases). The CDR3 DNA reads TGTGCCAGCAGCTTGGGAGGTAGCGGACCTGGGCTGTTCTTC. It yields the protein CASSLGGSGPGLFF.